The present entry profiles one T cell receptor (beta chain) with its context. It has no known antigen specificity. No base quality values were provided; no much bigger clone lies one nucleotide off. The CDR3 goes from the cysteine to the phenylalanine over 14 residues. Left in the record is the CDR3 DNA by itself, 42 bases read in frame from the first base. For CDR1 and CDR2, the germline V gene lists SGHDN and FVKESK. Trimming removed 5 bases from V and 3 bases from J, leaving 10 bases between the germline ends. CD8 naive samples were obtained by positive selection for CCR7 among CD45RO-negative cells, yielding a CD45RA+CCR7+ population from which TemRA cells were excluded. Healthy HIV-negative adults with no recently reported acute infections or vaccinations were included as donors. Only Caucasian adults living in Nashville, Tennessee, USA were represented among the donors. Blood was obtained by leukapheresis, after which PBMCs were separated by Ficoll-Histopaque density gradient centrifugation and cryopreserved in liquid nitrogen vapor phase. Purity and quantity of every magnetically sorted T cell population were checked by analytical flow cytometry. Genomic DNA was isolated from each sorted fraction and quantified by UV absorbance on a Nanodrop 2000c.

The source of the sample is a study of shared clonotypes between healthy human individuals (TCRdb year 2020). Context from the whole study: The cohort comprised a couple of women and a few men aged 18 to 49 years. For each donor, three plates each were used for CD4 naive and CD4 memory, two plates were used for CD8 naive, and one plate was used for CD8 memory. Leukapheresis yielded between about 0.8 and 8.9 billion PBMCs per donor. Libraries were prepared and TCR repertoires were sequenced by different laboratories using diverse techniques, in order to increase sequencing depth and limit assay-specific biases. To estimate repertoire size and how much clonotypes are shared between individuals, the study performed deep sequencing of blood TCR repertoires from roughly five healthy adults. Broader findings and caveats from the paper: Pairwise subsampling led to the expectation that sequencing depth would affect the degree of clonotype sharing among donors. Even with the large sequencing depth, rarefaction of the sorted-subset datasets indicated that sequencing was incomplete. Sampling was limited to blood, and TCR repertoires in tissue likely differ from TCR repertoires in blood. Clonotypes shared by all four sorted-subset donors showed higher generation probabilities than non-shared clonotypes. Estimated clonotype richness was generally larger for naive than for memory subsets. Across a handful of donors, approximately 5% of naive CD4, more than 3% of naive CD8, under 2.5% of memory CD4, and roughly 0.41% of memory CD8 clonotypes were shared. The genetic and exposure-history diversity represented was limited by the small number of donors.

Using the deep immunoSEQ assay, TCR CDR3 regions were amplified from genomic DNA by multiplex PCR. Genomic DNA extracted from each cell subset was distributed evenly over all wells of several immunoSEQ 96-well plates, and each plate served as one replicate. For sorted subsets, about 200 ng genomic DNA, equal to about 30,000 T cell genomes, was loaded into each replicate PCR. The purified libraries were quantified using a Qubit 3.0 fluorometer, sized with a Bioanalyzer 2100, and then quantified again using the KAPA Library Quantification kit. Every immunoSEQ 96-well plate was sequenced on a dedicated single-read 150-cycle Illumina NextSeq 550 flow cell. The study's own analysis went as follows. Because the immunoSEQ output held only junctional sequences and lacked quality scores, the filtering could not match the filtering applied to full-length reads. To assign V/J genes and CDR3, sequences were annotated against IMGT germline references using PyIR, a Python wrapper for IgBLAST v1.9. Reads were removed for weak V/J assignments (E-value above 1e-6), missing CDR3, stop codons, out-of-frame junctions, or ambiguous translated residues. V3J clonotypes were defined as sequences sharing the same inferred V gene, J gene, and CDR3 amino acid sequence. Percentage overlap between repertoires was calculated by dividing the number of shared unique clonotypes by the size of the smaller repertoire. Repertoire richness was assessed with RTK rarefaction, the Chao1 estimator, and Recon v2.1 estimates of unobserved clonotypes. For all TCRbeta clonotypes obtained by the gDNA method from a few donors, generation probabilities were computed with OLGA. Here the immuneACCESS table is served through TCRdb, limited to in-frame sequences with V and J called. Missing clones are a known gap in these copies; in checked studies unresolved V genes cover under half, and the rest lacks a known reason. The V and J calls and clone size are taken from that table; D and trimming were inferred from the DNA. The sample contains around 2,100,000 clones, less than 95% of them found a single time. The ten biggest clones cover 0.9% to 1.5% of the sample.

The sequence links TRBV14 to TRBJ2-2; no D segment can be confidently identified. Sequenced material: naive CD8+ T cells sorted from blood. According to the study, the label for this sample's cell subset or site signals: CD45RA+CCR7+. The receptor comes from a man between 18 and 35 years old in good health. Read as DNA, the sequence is TGTGCCAGCAGCTTCACAATCTACACCGGGGAGCTGTTTTTT. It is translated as CASSFTIYTGELFF.